One T cell receptor (beta chain) is described in this entry. Specified treatment: 15 to 20 received Ad26.COV2.S at low or high dose, single or two shots; 5 received placebo; per-sample allocation not given. Samples came from day 63 after the first vaccine or placebo injection. Using immunoSEQ multiplex PCR, the repertoire was profiled, and TCRdb retains in-frame clones only, with some absent. Found here are about 420,000 clones, around 89% of them singletons; the top ten hold approximately 4%. This CDR3 has 17 residues. Germline CDR1 MDHEN, CDR2 SYDVKM. The V gene end was trimmed by 3 bases and the J gene end by 4 bases; junction bases not matched to a gene: 11. This specimen belongs to a study of Ad26.COV2.S vaccination and SARS-CoV-2 variants.

This chain uses TRBV28 with TRBJ2-2; 7 nucleotides agree with TRBD1. This sequence was found in a person between 18 and 59 years old who received the Ad26.COV2.S COVID-19 vaccine or a placebo. The sequences come from peripheral blood, collected in a trial of Ad26.COV2.S vaccine versus placebo. The CDR3 coding sequence is TGTGCCAGCAGTTTTTTACCCCCCAGGGGGAGCACCGGGGAGCTGTTTTTT. Protein sequence: CASSFLPPRGSTGELFF.